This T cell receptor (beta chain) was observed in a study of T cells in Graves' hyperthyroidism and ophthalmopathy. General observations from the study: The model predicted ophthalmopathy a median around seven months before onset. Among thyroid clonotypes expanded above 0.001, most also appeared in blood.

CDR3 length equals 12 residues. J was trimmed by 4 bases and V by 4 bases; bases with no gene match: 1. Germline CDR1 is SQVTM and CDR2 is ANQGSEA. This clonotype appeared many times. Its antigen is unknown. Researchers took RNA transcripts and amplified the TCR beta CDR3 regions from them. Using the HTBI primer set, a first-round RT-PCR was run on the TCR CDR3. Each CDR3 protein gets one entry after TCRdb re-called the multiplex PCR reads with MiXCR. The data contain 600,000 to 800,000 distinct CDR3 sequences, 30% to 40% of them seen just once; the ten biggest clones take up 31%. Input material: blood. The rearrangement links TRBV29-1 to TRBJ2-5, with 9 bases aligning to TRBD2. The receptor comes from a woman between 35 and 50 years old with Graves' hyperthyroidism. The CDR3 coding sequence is TGCAGCGTTGTAGCGGGAGCAGAGACCCAGTACTTC. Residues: CSVVAGAETQYF.